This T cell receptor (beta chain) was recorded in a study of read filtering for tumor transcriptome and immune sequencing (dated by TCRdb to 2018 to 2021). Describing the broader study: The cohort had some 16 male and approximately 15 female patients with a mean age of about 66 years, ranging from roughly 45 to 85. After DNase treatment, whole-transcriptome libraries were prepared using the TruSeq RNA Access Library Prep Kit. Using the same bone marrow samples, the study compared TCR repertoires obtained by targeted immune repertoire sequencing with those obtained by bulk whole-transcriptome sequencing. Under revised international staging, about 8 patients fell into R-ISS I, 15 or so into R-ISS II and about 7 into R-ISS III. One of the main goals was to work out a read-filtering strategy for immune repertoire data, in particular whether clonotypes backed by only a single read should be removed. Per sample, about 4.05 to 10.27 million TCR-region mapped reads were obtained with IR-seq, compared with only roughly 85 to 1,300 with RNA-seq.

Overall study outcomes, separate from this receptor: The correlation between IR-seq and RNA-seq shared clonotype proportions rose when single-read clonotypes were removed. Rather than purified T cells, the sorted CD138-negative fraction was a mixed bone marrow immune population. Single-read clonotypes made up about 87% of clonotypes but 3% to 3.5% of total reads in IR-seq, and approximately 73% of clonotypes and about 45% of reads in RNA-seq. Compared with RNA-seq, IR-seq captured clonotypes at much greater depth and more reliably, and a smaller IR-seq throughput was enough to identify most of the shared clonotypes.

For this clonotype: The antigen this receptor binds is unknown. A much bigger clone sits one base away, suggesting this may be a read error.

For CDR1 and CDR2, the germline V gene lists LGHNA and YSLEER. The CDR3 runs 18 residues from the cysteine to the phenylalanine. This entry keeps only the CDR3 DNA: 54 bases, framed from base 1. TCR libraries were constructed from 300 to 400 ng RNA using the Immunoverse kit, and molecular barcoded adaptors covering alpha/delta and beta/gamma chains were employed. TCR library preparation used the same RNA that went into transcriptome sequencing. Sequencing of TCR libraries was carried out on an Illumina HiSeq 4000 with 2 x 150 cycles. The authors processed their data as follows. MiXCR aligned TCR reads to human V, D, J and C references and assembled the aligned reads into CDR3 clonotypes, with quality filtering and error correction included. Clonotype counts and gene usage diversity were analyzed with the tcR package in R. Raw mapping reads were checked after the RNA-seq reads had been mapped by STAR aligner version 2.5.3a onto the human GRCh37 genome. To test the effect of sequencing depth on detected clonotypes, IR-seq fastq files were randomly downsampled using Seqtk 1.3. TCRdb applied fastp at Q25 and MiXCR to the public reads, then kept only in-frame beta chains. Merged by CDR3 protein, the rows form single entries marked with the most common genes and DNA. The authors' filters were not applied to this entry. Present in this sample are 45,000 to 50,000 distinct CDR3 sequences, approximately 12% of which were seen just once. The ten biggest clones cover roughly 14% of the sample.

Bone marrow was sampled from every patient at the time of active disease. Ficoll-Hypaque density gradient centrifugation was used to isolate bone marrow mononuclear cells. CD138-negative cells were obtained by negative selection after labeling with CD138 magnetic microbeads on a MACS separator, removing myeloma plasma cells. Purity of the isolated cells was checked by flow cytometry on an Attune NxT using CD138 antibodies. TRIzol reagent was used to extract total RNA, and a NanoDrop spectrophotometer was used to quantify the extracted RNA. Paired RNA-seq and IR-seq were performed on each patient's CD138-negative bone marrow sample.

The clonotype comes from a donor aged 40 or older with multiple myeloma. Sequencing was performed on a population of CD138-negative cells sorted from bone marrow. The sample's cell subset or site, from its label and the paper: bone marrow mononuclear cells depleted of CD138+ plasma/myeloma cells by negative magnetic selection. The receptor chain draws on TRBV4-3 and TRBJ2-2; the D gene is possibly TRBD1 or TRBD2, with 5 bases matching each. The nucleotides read TGCGCCAGCAGCCAAGAAAGAGGCGCCCCCAGAGGGACCGGGGTGCTGTTTTTT. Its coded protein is CASSQERGAPRGTGVLFF.